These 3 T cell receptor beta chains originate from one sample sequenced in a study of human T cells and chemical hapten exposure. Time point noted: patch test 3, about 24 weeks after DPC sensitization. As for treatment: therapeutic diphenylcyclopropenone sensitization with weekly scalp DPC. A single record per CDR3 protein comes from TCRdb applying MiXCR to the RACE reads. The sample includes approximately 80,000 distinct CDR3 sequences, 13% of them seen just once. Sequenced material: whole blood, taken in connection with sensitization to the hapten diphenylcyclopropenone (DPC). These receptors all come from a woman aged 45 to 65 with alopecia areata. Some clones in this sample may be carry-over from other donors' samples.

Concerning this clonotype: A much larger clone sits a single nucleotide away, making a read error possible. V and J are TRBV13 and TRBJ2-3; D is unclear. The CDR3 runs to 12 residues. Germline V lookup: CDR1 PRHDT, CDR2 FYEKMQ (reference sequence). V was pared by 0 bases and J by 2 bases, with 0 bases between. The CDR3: CASSLGTDTQYF. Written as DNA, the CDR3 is TGTGCCAGCAGCTTAGGCACAGATACGCAGTATTTT.

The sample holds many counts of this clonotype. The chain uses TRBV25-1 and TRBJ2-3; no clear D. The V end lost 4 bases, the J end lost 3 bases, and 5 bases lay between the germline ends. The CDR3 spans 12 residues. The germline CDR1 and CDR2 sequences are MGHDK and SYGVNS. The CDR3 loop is CASSVVTDTQYF. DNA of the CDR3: TGTGCCAGCAGTGTGGTGACAGATACGCAGTATTTT.

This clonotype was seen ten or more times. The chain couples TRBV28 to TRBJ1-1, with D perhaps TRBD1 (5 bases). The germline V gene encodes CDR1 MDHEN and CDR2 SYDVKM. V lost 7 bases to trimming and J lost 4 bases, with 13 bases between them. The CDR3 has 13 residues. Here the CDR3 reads CASTQVGVTEAFF. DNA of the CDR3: TGTGCCAGCACTCAAGTAGGGGTCACTGAAGCTTTCTTT.